This TCR beta chain is from a study of vaccination and CD4 T cells after COVID-19. The treatment denotes: approximately 9-day PBMC culture with coronavirus spike peptide pools or control peptides (ViraFEST assay). The Oncomine TCR Beta short-read assay sequenced DNA from cultured CD4+ T cells. TCRdb reanalysed the PCR reads using MiXCR and keeps one entry per CDR3 protein. The sample records more than 9,000 distinct CDR3 sequences, roughly 30% being singletons. This CDR3 has 13 amino acids. The germline V gene has CDR1 SGHNT and CDR2 YENEEA. With 6 bases removed from V and 0 bases from J, the gap between germline ends came to 6 bases. Comments on this clonotype: Antigen: not known.

The chain joins TRBV11-3 to TRBJ1-3; no definite D call. This TCR was recovered from a human donor who had recovered from COVID-19. The sequenced sample consisted of CD4+ T cells from blood, cultured in vitro. The CDR3 is CASRTDSGNTIYF. The CDR3 DNA follows: TGTGCCAGCAGGACCGACTCTGGAAACACCATATATTTT.